What follows are 9 T cell receptor beta chains derived from one specimen sequenced in a study of shared clonotypes between healthy human individuals. Terminally differentiated effector memory CD45RA+ cells were left out of the naive CD8 fraction, which was CD45RO-negative and positively selected for CCR7. Profiling relied on immunoSEQ multiplex PCR, and the TCRdb table lists in-frame clones only, not all of them. In the table there are nearly 2 million clones, roughly 95% of which are singletons. The specimen was naive CD8+ T cells sorted from blood. The source of these receptors is a young man in good health.

In this sample, this clone turned up once. V is TRBV27 and J is TRBJ2-7, with TRBD1 matching 9 bases. CDR3 length: 16 residues. CDR1 MNHEY and CDR2 SMNVEV come from the germline V gene (reference sequence). Losses at the gene ends were 3 bases for V and 4 bases for J; bases not matched to a gene: 10. CDR3 in amino acids: CASSFTDPGQGYEQYF. The DNA of the CDR3 is TGTGCCAGCAGTTTTACAGACCCGGGACAGGGTTACGAGCAGTACTTC.

This chain connects TRBV5-4 to TRBJ2-7; tentative D call: TRBD1 (5 bases). The CDR3 runs 13 residues. Trimming stripped 0 bases from V and 5 bases from J, with 9 bases between. Germline V gene data show CDR1 as SGHNT and CDR2 as YYREEE (reference sequence). The CDR3 here is CASSLDRFNEQYF. The CDR3 DNA sequence: TGTGCCAGCAGCTTGGACAGGTTCAACGAGCAGTACTTC.

The rearrangement joins TRBV4-1 to TRBJ2-7; no firm D call. The CDR3 extends over 15 amino acids. Germline values: CDR1 MGHRA, CDR2 YSYEKL. The V end lost 1 base, the J end lost 7 bases, and 17 bases lay between the germline ends. The CDR3 spells CASSQVLSGRSEQYF. The CDR3 DNA reads as TGCGCCAGCAGCCAAGTCTTATCGGGTAGAAGTGAGCAGTACTTC.

For this clone: Other DNA sequences in this sample translate to the same CDR3. The chain links TRBV9 to TRBJ1-5, with D hard to call. Germline CDR1 is SGDLS and CDR2 is YYNGEE. This CDR3 comprises 14 residues. Trimming cost V 5 bases and J 3 bases, with 12 bases left between them. The CDR3 is CASSVAGINQPQHF. The CDR3 nucleotides are TGTGCCAGCAGTGTTGCGGGTATCAATCAGCCCCAGCATTTT.

In the case of this clone: The same CDR3 is also encoded by other DNA sequences in this sample. The chain links TRBV28 to TRBJ2-7; possible D gene TRBD2, 5 bases. Germline V gives CDR1 MDHEN, CDR2 SYDVKM. V was shortened by 6 bases and J by 0 bases, with 12 bases between the two germline ends. The CDR3 totals 14 residues. Here the CDR3 DNA reads TGTGCCAGCAGCCGCGCGGGTAGCTCCTACGAGCAGTACTTC. Protein sequence: CASSRAGSSYEQYF.

This sequence joins TRBV4-1 and TRBJ2-1, with TRBD2 identical over 7 bases. V was clipped by 3 bases and J by 9 bases; unmatched bases: 5. Germline lookup yields CDR1 MGHRA and CDR2 YSYEKL. The CDR3 is 13 residues long. CDR3: CASSQAGRGEQFF. In nucleotides, the CDR3 is TGCGCCAGCAGCCAGGCGGGGAGGGGTGAGCAGTTCTTC.

The V and J genes are TRBV7-9 and TRBJ1-2, with D possibly TRBD1 on 6 matching bases. Trimming took 4 bases from V and 8 from J, leaving 11 bases between them. Germline V gives CDR1 SEHNR, CDR2 FQNEAQ (reference sequence). The CDR3 spans 12 residues. For the CDR3, the DNA is TGTGCCAGCAGCTACACAGGGATCGGCTACACCTTC. Amino acid sequence: CASSYTGIGYTF.

The chain carries TRBV7-9 and TRBJ2-7; D may be TRBD2 (5 bases). This CDR3 has 16 amino acids. Germline V lookup: CDR1 SEHNR, CDR2 FQNEAQ (reference sequence). The germline V and J ends were trimmed by 4 bases and 3 bases, with 19 bases remaining between them. CDR3 protein: CASSSTTGLMIYEQYF. DNA of the CDR3: TGTGCCAGCAGCTCGACAACCGGACTGATGATCTACGAGCAGTACTTC.

The chain is built from TRBV27 and TRBJ2-5, with D hard to call. CDR1 and CDR2 (germline): MNHEY, SMNVEV (reference sequence). V gave up 4 bases and J gave up 7 bases, with 16 bases separating them. The CDR3 has 14 residues. The CDR3 DNA sequence: TGTGCCAGCAGTTCCCGACTGGTACCTGGGACCCAGTACTTC. Translating it yields CASSSRLVPGTQYF.